This T cell receptor beta chain was identified during a study of molecular identifiers for immune sequencing clone quantification. The CDR3 length is 16 residues. The germline V gene has CDR1 SGHAT and CDR2 FQNNGV. The V and J ends lost 3 bases and 1 base respectively, with 15 bases between them. This clonotype came up a few times. MiXCR, run by TCRdb on the PCR reads, gives a single entry per CDR3 protein. The data hold 60,000 to 75,000 distinct CDR3 sequences, with around 19% observed a single time. The rearrangement joins TRBV11-2 to TRBJ2-5; D may be TRBD2 (8 bases). This clonotype originated in a human donor in good health. Some libraries in this study had Jurkat cell RNA spiked in. Sequencing input: naive CD8+ T cells from blood, with Jurkat cell RNA spiked in. Subset noted: FACS-sorted CD8+CD4-CCR7+CD45RA+ naive T cells. CDR3 amino acids: CASSFRGGQTQETQYF. The CDR3 DNA is TGTGCCAGCAGCTTCCGGGGGGGACAGACCCAAGAGACCCAGTACTTC. Together with reference TRBV11-2 and TRBJ2-5, the CDR3 gives the full variable domain: EAGVAQSPRYKIIEKRQSVAFWCNPISGHATLYWYQQILGQGPKLLIQFQNNGVVDDSQLPKDRFSAERLKGVDSTLKIQPAKLEDSAVYLCASSFRGGQTQETQYFGPGTRLLVL.